The rows below give T cell receptor beta chains drawn from one sample of a study of blood T cells in healthy people across ages. One entry per CDR3 protein, called by TCRdb with MiXCR from the 5' RACE reads. The data hold 500,000 to 600,000 distinct CDR3 sequences, with about 25% observed a single time. Material: blood. The receptors were sampled from a woman between 70 and 85 years old in good health. CDR3s include the opening cysteine and the closing phenylalanine or tryptophan. A D gene is named only where the DNA matches it firmly. Size tells how often a clone was seen (once, few, many) or the class of an expanded clone, and some rows leave it out.

v_gene: TRBV12-3/TRBV12-4
d_gene: TRBD2
abundance: NA
j_gene: TRBJ2-2
CDR3nt: TGTGCCAGCAGCAAATCCGGACTAGCGGGGAGCACCGGGGAGCTGTTTTTT
CDR3aa: CASSKSGLAGSTGELFF

v_gene: TRBV11-2
d_gene: NA
abundance: few
j_gene: TRBJ1-2
CDR3nt: TGTGCCAGCAGCTCCCAGGGTGCGGATGGCTACACCTTC
CDR3aa: CASSSQGADGYTF

v_gene: TRBV20-1
d_gene: NA
abundance: NA
j_gene: TRBJ1-3
CDR3nt: TGCAGTGCTAGAGATCGCCGATCACTGGAAAACACCATATATTTT
CDR3aa: CSARDRRSLENTIYF

v_gene: TRBV7-8
d_gene: TRBD1
abundance: once
j_gene: TRBJ2-2
CDR3nt: TGTGCCAGCAGCTTAGTTCTGCAGGGGGCTAACACCGGGGAGCTGTTTTTT
CDR3aa: CASSLVLQGANTGELFF

v_gene: TRBV29-1
d_gene: NA
abundance: NA
j_gene: TRBJ2-6
CDR3nt: TGCAGCGTAAAGGGGCTTTCCTCTGGGGCCAACGTCCTGACTTTC
CDR3aa: CSVKGLSSGANVLTF

v_gene: TRBV7-2
d_gene: TRBD2
abundance: NA
j_gene: TRBJ2-7
CDR3nt: TGTGCCAGCAGCACGACTAGCGGGGGGGCCTACGAGCAGTACTTC
CDR3aa: CASSTTSGGAYEQYF

v_gene: TRBV4-2
d_gene: NA
abundance: few
j_gene: TRBJ2-5
CDR3nt: TGTGCCAGCAGCCAAGATTATTTAGGGTTTGAGACCCAGTACTTC
CDR3aa: CASSQDYLGFETQYF

v_gene: TRBV15
d_gene: NA
abundance: few
j_gene: TRBJ1-1
CDR3nt: TGTGCCACCAGCAGAGATCTTACCCCTTACACTGAAGCTTTCTTT
CDR3aa: CATSRDLTPYTEAFF

v_gene: TRBV3-1
d_gene: NA
abundance: NA
j_gene: TRBJ2-5
CDR3nt: TGTGCCAGCAGCCAGCTAAGGGTGCAAGAGACCCAGTACTTC
CDR3aa: CASSQLRVQETQYF

v_gene: TRBV7-2
d_gene: TRBD1
abundance: NA
j_gene: TRBJ1-4
CDR3nt: TGTGCCAGCAGCCTCAGGGGGCGAGATGAAAAACTGTTTTTT
CDR3aa: CASSLRGRDEKLFF

v_gene: TRBV7-2
d_gene: NA
abundance: NA
j_gene: TRBJ1-6
CDR3nt: TGTGCCAGCACACTATCGGGCCTCAATTCACCCCTCCACTTT
CDR3aa: CASTLSGLNSPLHF

v_gene: TRBV5-5
d_gene: NA
abundance: NA
j_gene: TRBJ1-5
CDR3nt: TGTGCCAGCAGCTTGGGAAGGGGGGGACTTTATCAGCCCCAGCATTTT
CDR3aa: CASSLGRGGLYQPQHF

v_gene: TRBV20-1
d_gene: NA
abundance: NA
j_gene: TRBJ2-3
CDR3nt: TGCAGTGCAACCCCCCTTGAGGGGAGACCCCGGGGATTCGCGCAGTATTTT
CDR3aa: CSATPLEGRPRGFAQYF

v_gene: TRBV9
d_gene: NA
abundance: NA
j_gene: TRBJ2-1
CDR3nt: TGTGCCAGCAGCGGGTGGCCGGGCCGATCCTCCTACAATGAGCAGTTCTTC
CDR3aa: CASSGWPGRSSYNEQFF

v_gene: TRBV20-1
d_gene: NA
abundance: NA
j_gene: TRBJ2-7
CDR3nt: TGCAGTGCCCCCCGCGGAGGGGCAGCCTATGAGCAGTACTTC
CDR3aa: CSAPRGGAAYEQYF